Listed below are T cell receptor beta chains from one sample, sequenced in a study of T cell responses to AZD1222 COVID-19 vaccine. Libraries were prepared by immunoSEQ multiplex PCR; TCRdb keeps only in-frame clonotypes and omits some of them. The sample lists approximately 160,000 clones, roughly 88% occurring once. The sequences come from peripheral blood, collected on day 0 of AZD1222 vaccination. Receptors were obtained from an adult in good health. The CDR3 runs from the conserved cysteine through the conserved F or W. Fields, in order: clone size, V gene, J gene, D gene, CDR3 DNA, CDR3 protein. The D gene is left open where the match is weak. Not every row has a clone size; where given, it reads once, few, many or a size class.

>-|TRBV4-3|TRBJ2-1|TRBD2
TGCGCCAGCAGCCAAGAGTCGGCTAGCGGGGCCAGGAATGAGCAGTTCTTC
CASSQESASGARNEQFF
>-|TRBV19|TRBJ1-2|-
TGTGCCAGTAGTGGTCTTAGGGGTCGAGGCTATGGCTACACCTTC
CASSGLRGRGYGYTF
>-|TRBV5-4|TRBJ2-1|TRBD2
TGTGCCAGCAGCCGCCGGACTAGCGGGATGAGGACGTCCTACAATGAGCAGTTCTTC
CASSRRTSGMRTSYNEQFF
>-|TRBV6-5|TRBJ2-2|-
TGTGCCAGCAGCCTACAAAGGAACACCGGGGAGCTGTTTTTT
CASSLQRNTGELFF
>-|TRBV5-8|TRBJ2-3|-
TGTGCCAGCAGCTTGGGCGGGACAGATACGCAGTATTTT
CASSLGGTDTQYF
>-|TRBV30|TRBJ2-7|-
TGTGCCTGGACAGGGGCCTACGAGCAGTACTTC
CAWTGAYEQYF
>-|TRBV16|TRBJ1-5|-
TGTGCCAGCAGCCAATCTGGGGCAGGCAATCAGCCCCAGCATTTT
CASSQSGAGNQPQHF
>-|TRBV4-2|TRBJ2-2|TRBD2
TGTGCCAGCAGCCAAAGAGGACTAGCGGAAGGACTCGGGGAGCTGTTTTTT
CASSQRGLAEGLGELFF
>-|TRBV27|TRBJ1-5|-
TGTGCCAGCAGTACCAAGGTTAGACAGCCCCAGCATTTT
CASSTKVRQPQHF
>-|TRBV4-2|TRBJ1-3|-
TGTGCCAGCAGCCAAGTTCCGGGGACTGGAAACACCATATATTTT
CASSQVPGTGNTIYF
>-|TRBV9|TRBJ1-1|TRBD1
TGTGCCAGCAGCGTAGGGGACAGGGGAGAGGACACTGAAGCTTTCTTT
CASSVGDRGEDTEAFF
>-|TRBV28|TRBJ2-4|TRBD2
TGTGCCAGCAGTTTACCTCCGGAGCGGGGCAACATTCAGTACTTC
CASSLPPERGNIQYF
>-|TRBV5-1|TRBJ2-7|TRBD1
TGCGCCAGCAGCTCTGGACAGGGGTACGAGCAGTACTTC
CASSSGQGYEQYF
>-|TRBV6-5|TRBJ2-7|-
TGTGCCAGCAGTCCAAGTTCCACGGGCTACGAGCAGTACTTC
CASSPSSTGYEQYF
>-|TRBV7-2|TRBJ1-3|-
TGTGCCAGCAGCTTAGCGGTGAGGGGACTGAACTCTGGAAACACCATATATTTT
CASSLAVRGLNSGNTIYF
>-|TRBV5-4|TRBJ2-7|TRBD1
TGTGCCAGCAGCCTAAACCTCCCGGGACAGACCTACGAGCAGTACTTC
CASSLNLPGQTYEQYF
>few|TRBV10-3|TRBJ2-5|-
TGTGCCATCAGTGAGTCAGGGGGGGTCGAGACCCAGTACTTC
CAISESGGVETQYF
>-|TRBV7-6|TRBJ1-5|-
TGTGCCAGCAGCTTAAGAAAAGGGGGATATCAGCCCCAGCATTTT
CASSLRKGGYQPQHF
>few|TRBV6-2/TRBV6-3|TRBJ2-2|-
TGTGCCAGCAGCCGCACCGTGGGCAGGGGGGACACCGGGGAGCTGTTTTTT
CASSRTVGRGDTGELFF
>-|TRBV19|TRBJ2-7|TRBD2
TGTGCCAGTAGTGCGGGGACTAGCGGGAGCCGGTACGAGCAGTACTTC
CASSAGTSGSRYEQYF
>-|TRBV28|TRBJ1-5|-
TGTGCCAGCAAATCCTCAACACTCAGGGTAGGACAGCCCCAGCATTTT
CASKSSTLRVGQPQHF
>-|TRBV2|TRBJ1-6|TRBD1
TGTGCCAGGACAGGGGTGAATTCACCCCTCCACTTT
CARTGVNSPLHF
>-|TRBV4-3|TRBJ2-1|TRBD2
TGCGCCAGCAGCCAAGATTCTTCCTGGCGGGAGGGCAATGAGCAGTTCTTC
CASSQDSSWREGNEQFF
>-|TRBV5-4|TRBJ2-5|-
TGTGCCAGCAGTCATGGGACCGAGCAAGAGACCCAGTACTTC
CASSHGTEQETQYF
>-|TRBV18|TRBJ2-1|-
TGTGCCAGCTCACCTCAAGCGGGCTCCTACAATGAGCAGTTCTTC
CASSPQAGSYNEQFF
>-|TRBV10-3|TRBJ2-5|-
TGTGCCATCAGTGGGGGGACTGAGGAGACCCAGTACTTC
CAISGGTEETQYF
>-|TRBV6-5|TRBJ1-1|-
TGTGCCAGCAGCTTGGGACTGCCGAACACTGAAGCTTTCTTT
CASSLGLPNTEAFF